The T cell receptor beta chain described here comes from a study of T cells after yellow fever vaccination. Points from the study as a whole: Highly abundant clonotypes carried over from the bulk population could end up in FACS-sorted repertoires as contaminants.

5'RACE template switching added a universal primer site and UMIs to TCR cDNA. A single record per CDR3 protein comes from TCRdb applying MiXCR to the 5' RACE reads. The table lists about 30,000 distinct CDR3 sequences, 3.5% to 5% of them singletons. From germline, CDR1 is SNHLY and CDR2 FYNNEI. The CDR3 is 13 amino acids. V lost 4 bases and J 2 bases, leaving 8 bases between the germline ends. This clonotype was recorded at least ten times. Its antigen is not known. The rearrangement links TRBV2 to TRBJ1-2, with a possible D match to TRBD1 (5 bases). This clonotype originated in a man aged 30 to 45 who received the YFV17D yellow fever vaccine. The starting material was CD8+ T cells sorted from PBMCs, obtained 5 days after the yellow fever booster vaccination. In DNA form, the CDR3 reads TGTGCCAGCAGTGCGGCAGGGAACTATGGCTACACCTTC. It translates to CASSAAGNYGYTF.